Shown below are 8 T cell receptor beta chains from a single sample sequenced in a study of shared clonotypes between healthy human individuals. Libraries were prepared by immunoSEQ multiplex PCR; TCRdb keeps only in-frame clonotypes and omits some of them. The table has millions of clones, just under 95% seen once. The naive CD8 population came from CD45RO-negative cells selected for CCR7, without terminally differentiated effector memory CD45RA+ cells. Sequenced input: naive CD8+ T cells sorted from blood. The receptors originated from a man younger than 35 in good health.

This clone was observed once. This chain links TRBV27 with TRBJ1-4, with 7 bases lining up with TRBD1. This CDR3 comprises 16 residues. CDR1 MNHEY and CDR2 SMNVEV come from the germline V gene (reference sequence). With V trimmed by 0 bases and J by 6 bases, 7 bases remained unmatched. Written as DNA, the CDR3 is TGTGCCAGCAGTTTATCCCTCGGGACAGCCGATGAAAAACTGTTTTTT. The encoded protein is CASSLSLGTADEKLFF.

V gene TRBV5-6 combines with J gene TRBJ2-1, with D perhaps TRBD1 (5 bases). The V end lost 2 bases, the J end lost 8 bases, and 20 bases lay between the germline ends. CDR1 and CDR2 from the germline V gene are SGHDT and YYEEEE. The CDR3 is made up of 16 amino acids. The CDR3 reads CASSFPKRGRADEQFF. The CDR3 coding sequence is TGTGCCAGCAGCTTCCCTAAAAGGGGCAGGGCCGATGAGCAGTTCTTC.

The chain joins TRBV4-1 to TRBJ2-1; D is perhaps TRBD2 (6 bases). CDR3 length: 14 amino acids. V was clipped by 1 base and J by 7 bases, with 11 bases between them. Looked up from germline, CDR1 is MGHRA and CDR2 is YSYEKL. The CDR3 sequence is CASSQGEDQNEQFF. In nucleotides, the CDR3 is TGCGCCAGCAGCCAAGGGGAGGATCAGAATGAGCAGTTCTTC.

This clone has just one count. The chain has TRBV15 and TRBJ2-3; 12 bases are shared with TRBD2. Germline assignment: CDR1 LNHNV and CDR2 YYDKDF (reference sequence). The J segment lost 2 bases and the V segment lost 5 bases, leaving 2 bases of the junction unmatched. The CDR3 totals 15 residues. CDR3 region: CATSGLAGPTDTQYF. CDR3 DNA: TGTGCCACCAGCGGACTAGCGGGGCCCACAGATACGCAGTATTTT.

The count of this clone is one. The CDR3 sequence is CASSLAGGADTQYF. The CDR3 nucleotides are TGTGCCAGCAGCTTAGCGGGAGGAGCAGATACGCAGTATTTT. The rearrangement links TRBV11-2 to TRBJ2-3, with 7 bases that match TRBD2. The CDR3 extends over 14 amino acids. V shed 1 base and J 4 bases; nucleotides not matched to a gene: 2. CDR1 is SGHAT and CDR2 is FQNNGV in the germline V gene.

This chain links TRBV4-1 with TRBJ1-1, with unresolved D. The CDR3 is 14 amino acids. The V end lost 4 bases, the J end lost 4 bases, and 13 bases lay between the germline ends. Germline loops: CDR1 MGHRA, CDR2 YSYEKL. This chain's CDR3 is CASSPRVGGTEAFF. CDR3 DNA sequence: TGCGCCAGCAGCCCAAGGGTAGGAGGCACTGAAGCTTTCTTT.

The chain uses TRBV5-1 and TRBJ2-7; 7 nucleotides line up with TRBD1. The germline V gene encodes CDR1 SGHRS and CDR2 YFSETQ. Trimming cost V 0 bases and J 3 bases; bases outside gene matches: 6. The CDR3 spans 15 residues. This CDR3 reads CASSLAQGILYEQYF. The DNA of the CDR3 is TGCGCCAGCAGCTTGGCACAGGGGATCCTCTACGAGCAGTACTTC.

Only one count was recorded for this clone. The chain couples TRBV28 to TRBJ2-7; D may be TRBD1 (6 bases). Germline V gene lookup returns CDR1 MDHEN and CDR2 SYDVKM. This CDR3 is built from 17 residues. V dropped 4 bases and J dropped 2 bases, with 21 bases sitting between them. The CDR3 bases are TGTGCCAGCAGTTCCCAGATAACAAGGACAGATACCTACGAGCAGTACTTC. Its translation is CASSSQITRTDTYEQYF.